This passage covers 29 T cell receptor beta chains from one sample sequenced in a study of Ad26.COV2.S vaccination and SARS-CoV-2 variants. The data were produced by immunoSEQ multiplex PCR, yet TCRdb's version contains in-frame clones alone and is incomplete. The data hold 400,000 to 450,000 clones, with 80% to 95% observed a single time. Treatment: some 20 received Ad26.COV2.S at low or high dose, single or two shots; roughly 5 received placebo; per-sample allocation not given. Sampling was performed 63 days after the first vaccine or placebo injection. Sequenced material: peripheral blood, taken in a trial of Ad26.COV2.S vaccine versus placebo. The source of these receptors is a person between 18 and 65 years old who received the Ad26.COV2.S COVID-19 vaccine or a placebo.

This chain links TRBV5-4 with TRBJ1-1; D unresolved. V shed 2 bases and J shed 4 bases, with 3 bases lying between them. Germline V gene sequence: CDR1 SGHNT, CDR2 YYREEE (reference sequence). The CDR3 contains 11 residues. DNA of the CDR3: TGTGCCAGCAGCTTACGCACTGAAGCTTTCTTT. It translates to CASSLRTEAFF.

This clone came up a few times. This chain connects TRBV29-1 to TRBJ1-3, with unresolved D. This CDR3 has 11 amino acids. V lost 6 bases and J lost 2, with 5 bases in between. From germline, CDR1 is SQVTM and CDR2 ANQGSEA. The CDR3 bases are TGCAGCGTAAGGACTGGAAACACCATATATTTT. It translates to CSVRTGNTIYF.

The V gene is TRBV7-2, the J gene TRBJ2-7; 8 nucleotides match TRBD2. The CDR3 extends over 16 amino acids. Per the germline V gene, CDR1 is SGHTA and CDR2 is FQGNSA. The J segment lost 7 bases and the V segment lost 2 bases, leaving 13 bases of the junction unmatched. The CDR3, as DNA: TGTGCCAGCAGCTTAAACCCCAGGGGACTAGATGGGGAGCAGTACTTC. Amino acids: CASSLNPRGLDGEQYF.

The chain combines TRBV7-9 with TRBJ2-5; possibly TRBD2 for D (5 bases). Germline CDR1 is SEHNR and CDR2 is FQNEAQ (reference sequence). The CDR3 runs 13 residues. V lost 5 bases and J lost 1, with 8 bases in between. The CDR3 protein is CASSRGIQETQYF. CDR3 bases: TGTGCCAGCAGCCGAGGGATCCAAGAGACCCAGTACTTC. Combining the CDR3 with reference TRBV7-9 and TRBJ2-5 gives the whole variable domain DTGVSQNPRHKITKRGQNVTFRCDPISEHNRLYWYRQTLGQGPEFLTYFQNEAQLEKSRLLSDRFSAERPKGSFSTLEIQRTEQGDSAMYLCASSRGIQETQYFGPGTRLLVL.

V usage is TRBV30 and J usage is TRBJ1-2; 8 bases agree with TRBD1. The CDR3 runs to 12 residues. V trimming: 5 bases; J trimming: 3 bases; junction bases outside the gene matches: 2. Germline CDR1 reads GTSNPN; CDR2 reads SVGIG (reference sequence). DNA of the CDR3: TGTGCCTGGGGACAGGGTGACTATGGCTACACCTTC. The encoded protein is CAWGQGDYGYTF. Full variable domain (missing parts from reference TRBV30 and TRBJ1-2): SQTIHQWPATLVQPVGSPLSLECTVEGTSNPNLYWYRQAAGRGLQLLFYSVGIGQISSEVPQNLSASRPQDRQFILSSKKLLLSDSGFYLCAWGQGDYGYTFGSGTRLTVV.

The gene calls are TRBV6-6 and TRBJ2-2; tentatively, D is TRBD1 (5 bases). The CDR3 length is 12 residues. Between the trimmed V and J ends, which lost 10 bases and 5 bases, there was a span of 11 bases. The V gene's germline CDR1 is MNHNY and CDR2 SVGAGI (reference sequence). CDR3 in DNA: TGTGCCACCTGGACAAAAACCGGGGAGCTGTTTTTT. Protein sequence: CATWTKTGELFF.

The chain has TRBV5-6 and TRBJ1-5; the match to TRBD1 covers 8 bases. Germline trimming cut 4 bases from V and 4 bases from J; bases unmatched to any gene: 10. The CDR3 is made up of 16 amino acids. Germline V lookup: CDR1 SGHDT, CDR2 YYEEEE. CDR3 in amino acids: CASSRLSGTGNQPQHF. In DNA form, the CDR3 reads TGTGCCAGCAGCAGACTATCCGGGACAGGAAATCAGCCCCAGCATTTT.

This clone appeared a single time. The chain is built from TRBV18 and TRBJ2-3; D not resolved. There are 13 residues in the CDR3. Trimming took off 5 bases at V and 7 bases at J, with 13 bases between the two ends. Per the germline V gene, CDR1 is KGHSH and CDR2 is LQKENI. The CDR3 sequence: CASSSDLAYTQYF. CDR3 coding DNA: TGTGCCAGCTCATCGGATTTGGCCTATACGCAGTATTTT.

The CDR3 sequence is CAWSVRAGGNGELFF. Written as DNA, the CDR3 is TGTGCCTGGAGTGTAAGAGCGGGAGGGAACGGGGAGCTGTTTTTT. The chain recombines TRBV30 with TRBJ2-2; 10 nucleotides line up with TRBD2. Germline V gene lookup returns CDR1 GTSNPN and CDR2 SVGIG (reference sequence). CDR3 length: 15 residues. Trimming took 0 bases from V and 7 from J; bases not matched to a gene: 5. Complete variable domain (other parts from reference TRBV30 and TRBJ2-2): SQTIHQWPATLVQPVGSPLSLECTVEGTSNPNLYWYRQAAGRGLQLLFYSVGIGQISSEVPQNLSASRPQDRQFILSSKKLLLSDSGFYLCAWSVRAGGNGELFFGEGSRLTVL.

The rearrangement links TRBV7-3 to TRBJ2-3; no clear D. Trimming left V 3 bases short and J 0 bases short, with 4 bases between. The CDR3 extends over 13 amino acids. Germline V lookup: CDR1 SGHTA, CDR2 FQGTGA. In DNA, the CDR3 is TGTGCCAGCAGCTTCATCAGCACAGATACGCAGTATTTT. Its translation: CASSFISTDTQYF. The whole variable domain, filled in from reference TRBV7-3 and TRBJ2-3, reads GAGVSQTPSNKVTEKGKYVELRCDPISGHTALYWYRQSLGQGPEFLIYFQGTGAADDSGLPNDRFFAVRPEGSVSTLKIQRTERGDSAVYLCASSFISTDTQYFGPGTRLTVL.

The chain has TRBV5-4 and TRBJ1-1; 7 bases align to TRBD1. The CDR3 consists of 15 residues. V trimming: 7 bases; J trimming: 4 bases; junction bases outside the gene matches: 13. The germline V gene has CDR1 SGHNT and CDR2 YYREEE (reference sequence). CDR3 region: CASHRGGARVTEAFF. The CDR3 coding sequence is TGTGCCAGCCACAGAGGGGGCGCCAGGGTCACTGAAGCTTTCTTT.

The genes are TRBV3-1 (or the pseudogene TRBV3-2) and TRBJ1-1; no reliable D call. The germline V gene encodes CDR1 LGHDT and CDR2 YNNKEL (reference sequence). Between the trimmed V and J ends, which lost 1 base and 2 bases, there was a span of 5 bases. CDR3 length: 13 amino acids. The CDR3 sequence is CASSQVENTEAFF. CDR3 coding DNA: TGTGCCAGCAGCCAAGTCGAAAACACTGAAGCTTTCTTT.

This chain connects TRBV2 to TRBJ2-3, with a possible D match to TRBD1 (5 bases). CDR1 SNHLY and CDR2 FYNNEI come from the germline V gene. The germline V and J ends were trimmed by 6 bases and 6 bases, with 16 bases remaining between them. CDR3 length equals 14 residues. The CDR3 DNA sequence: TGTGCCAGCAGCAGGGCCTCTAGTAGGGATACGCAGTATTTT. It encodes CASSRASSRDTQYF. Supplemented by reference TRBV2 and TRBJ2-3, the full variable domain reads EPEVTQTPSHQVTQMGQEVILRCVPISNHLYFYWYRQILGQKVEFLVSFYNNEISEKSEIFDDQFSVERPDGSNFTLKIRSTKLEDSAMYFCASSRASSRDTQYFGPGTRLTVL.

The gene calls are TRBV7-2 and TRBJ2-5; 14 nucleotides match TRBD2. Germline loops: CDR1 SGHTA, CDR2 FQGNSA. Trimming removed 4 bases from V and 3 bases from J; junction bases left unmatched: 4. The CDR3 spans 16 residues. Here the CDR3 reads CASSWQGLAGEETQYF. CDR3 DNA: TGTGCCAGCAGCTGGCAGGGACTAGCGGGAGAAGAGACCCAGTACTTC.

This clone is a singleton in its sample. This rearrangement joins TRBV2 to TRBJ2-5; 7 bases map to TRBD2. Germline V gene data show CDR1 as SNHLY and CDR2 as FYNNEI. CDR3 length equals 15 residues. With 5 bases clipped from V and 2 bases from J, the junction kept 8 bases outside the gene matches. The CDR3, as DNA: TGTGCCAGCAGTCCAACAGTTAGCGGGCAAGAGACCCAGTACTTC. Translating gives CASSPTVSGQETQYF.

The chain couples TRBV18 to TRBJ1-1; no reliable D call. The CDR3 extends over 15 amino acids. V lost 6 bases to trimming and J lost 1 base, with 15 bases between them. From germline, CDR1 is KGHSH and CDR2 LQKENI. CDR3 amino acids: CASSPDANRNTEAFF. The DNA of the CDR3 is TGTGCCAGCTCGCCGGACGCGAATCGGAACACTGAAGCTTTCTTT. Supplemented by reference TRBV18 and TRBJ1-1, the full variable domain reads NAGVMQNPRHLVRRRGQEARLRCSPMKGHSHVYWYRQLPEEGLKFMVYLQKENIIDESGMPKERFSAEFPKEGPSILRIQQVVRGDSAAYFCASSPDANRNTEAFFGQGTRLTVV.

This chain joins TRBV6-2 or TRBV6-3 and TRBJ2-2, with no clear D. The ends were cut back, 0 bases at V and 3 bases at J, with 14 bases in the middle. Germline CDR1 MNHEY, CDR2 SVGEGT. This CDR3 comprises 17 residues. CDR3 sequence reads: CASSYSNRVSYTGELFF. The CDR3 bases are TGTGCCAGCAGTTACTCGAATCGGGTTTCTTACACCGGGGAGCTGTTTTTT.

This chain uses TRBV18 with TRBJ2-1; no firm D call. V lost 3 bases and J 3 bases, leaving 9 bases between the germline ends. In germline, CDR1 is KGHSH, CDR2 LQKENI. The CDR3 loop spans 14 amino acids. The CDR3 sequence is CASSPASLYNEQFF. The DNA for the CDR3 is TGTGCCAGCTCACCGGCCAGTCTCTACAATGAGCAGTTCTTC.

This clone was detected only once. V is TRBV5-4 and J is TRBJ2-3, with no clear D. Deletions cut 0 bases from V and 2 bases from J, with 7 bases between. This CDR3 region has 14 residues. Germline assignment: CDR1 SGHNT and CDR2 YYREEE (reference sequence). The CDR3 region is CASSLGSYTDTQYF. The CDR3 coding sequence is TGTGCCAGCAGCTTGGGGTCATACACAGATACGCAGTATTTT.

This clone has just one count. Other DNA sequences in this specimen translate into the identical CDR3. V gene TRBV7-9 combines with J gene TRBJ1-2; 11 bases agree with TRBD1. The length of the CDR3 is 15 residues. Trimming removed 1 base from V and 5 bases from J; junction bases left unmatched: 3. Germline V gives CDR1 SEHNR, CDR2 FQNEAQ (reference sequence). CDR3 sequence reads: CASSLGTGGPYGYTF. CDR3 DNA: TGTGCCAGCAGCTTAGGGACAGGGGGCCCGTATGGCTACACCTTC.

In its sample, this clone was seen a few times. The gene calls are TRBV30 and TRBJ2-1; D is possibly TRBD2 (5 bases). V was clipped by 2 bases and J by 5 bases, with 10 bases between them. CDR3 length: 13 residues. Germline assignment: CDR1 GTSNPN and CDR2 SVGIG (reference sequence). The CDR3 loop is CAWSSGLDNEQFF. In nucleotides, the CDR3 is TGTGCCTGGAGTTCCGGACTTGACAATGAGCAGTTCTTC. The whole variable domain, remainder taken from reference TRBV30 and TRBJ2-1, is SQTIHQWPATLVQPVGSPLSLECTVEGTSNPNLYWYRQAAGRGLQLLFYSVGIGQISSEVPQNLSASRPQDRQFILSSKKLLLSDSGFYLCAWSSGLDNEQFFGPGTRLTVL.

V is TRBV19 and J is TRBJ1-5; no clear D. Germline values: CDR1 LNHDA, CDR2 SQIVND (reference sequence). Trimming shortened V by 2 bases and J by 9 bases, and 8 bases separated the two germline ends. The CDR3 runs to 12 residues. CDR3 in amino acids: CASSILSGPQHF. CDR3 coding DNA: TGTGCCAGTAGTATATTGTCTGGGCCCCAGCATTTT. The full variable domain, its missing parts supplied by reference TRBV19 and TRBJ1-5, is DGGITQSPKYLFRKEGQNVTLSCEQNLNHDAMYWYRQDPGQGLRLIYYSQIVNDFQKGDIAEGYSVSREKKESFPLTVTSAQKNPTAFYLCASSILSGPQHFGDGTRLSIL.

This chain connects TRBV30 to TRBJ2-7, with 9 bases that match TRBD1. CDR3 length: 13 amino acids. CDR1 and CDR2 (germline): GTSNPN, SVGIG (reference sequence). V was pared by 4 bases and J by 7 bases, with 8 bases of the junction left unmatched. The CDR3 here is CAWTGTGLGEQYF. Written as DNA, the CDR3 is TGTGCCTGGACCGGGACAGGGTTGGGTGAGCAGTACTTC.

The chain has TRBV2 and TRBJ2-7; D call uncertain. Germline-derived CDR1 and CDR2 are SNHLY and FYNNEI. CDR3 length equals 14 residues. With 2 bases removed from V and 1 base from J, the gap between germline ends came to 9 bases. The CDR3 nucleotides read TGTGCCAGCAGTGAAATCCTTTTGTCCTACGAGCAGTACTTC. This encodes CASSEILLSYEQYF. Based on the CDR3 plus reference TRBV2 and TRBJ2-7, the full variable domain is EPEVTQTPSHQVTQMGQEVILRCVPISNHLYFYWYRQILGQKVEFLVSFYNNEISEKSEIFDDQFSVERPDGSNFTLKIRSTKLEDSAMYFCASSEILLSYEQYFGPGTRLTVT.

The CDR3 loop reads CASSYTKPEWEQYF. CDR3 coding DNA: TGCGCCAGCAGCTACACAAAACCAGAATGGGAGCAGTACTTC. The chain recombines TRBV5-1 with TRBJ2-7; D is uncertain. Germline CDR1 and CDR2: SGHRS and YFSETQ. The CDR3 contains 14 residues. Trimming took off 3 bases at V and 7 bases at J, with 17 bases between the two ends.

The V gene is TRBV27, the J gene TRBJ2-7; a possible D gene is TRBD2 (6 bases). The CDR3 runs to 14 residues. Per germline, CDR1 MNHEY and CDR2 SMNVEV (reference sequence). V lost 6 bases to trimming and J lost 0 bases, with 12 bases between them. CDR3 sequence: CASSPRESSYEQYF. Here the CDR3 DNA reads TGTGCCAGCAGCCCTCGGGAGTCCTCCTACGAGCAGTACTTC.

The V call is TRBV27, the J call TRBJ2-6; TRBD1 might be the D (6 bases). The CDR3 runs to 16 residues. Trimming pared 3 bases from V and 0 bases from J, leaving 9 bases between. The germline V gene has CDR1 MNHEY and CDR2 SMNVEV (reference sequence). This chain's CDR3 is CASSLAGASGANVLTF. In DNA form, the CDR3 reads TGTGCCAGCAGTTTGGCAGGGGCCTCTGGGGCCAACGTCCTGACTTTC.

This chain uses TRBV5-4 with TRBJ2-6; D assignment may be TRBD1 or TRBD2 (7 bases each). V dropped 1 base and J dropped 4 bases, with 15 bases sitting between them. This CDR3 contains 17 residues. Germline V CDR1 and CDR2: SGHNT, YYREEE (reference sequence). The CDR3 loop is CASSLPGGGAGANVLTF. The CDR3, as DNA: TGTGCCAGCAGCTTGCCAGGGGGGGGAGCAGGGGCCAACGTCCTGACTTTC.

V gene TRBV24-1 combines with J gene TRBJ2-1, with 13 bases fitting TRBD2. Germline V gene sequence: CDR1 KGHDR, CDR2 SFDVKD. V lost 8 bases, J lost 4 bases, and 7 bases stayed unmatched. This CDR3 is built from 16 residues. CDR3 bases: TGTGCCACCATCACAGGGACTAGCGGGGAGTACAATGAGCAGTTCTTC. It is translated as CATITGTSGEYNEQFF.